This record looks at one T cell receptor beta chain sequence and its context. Its antigen is undetermined. One base away lies a much larger clone, so this may be a sequencing read error. This record comes from a study of T cell repertoires in cytomegalovirus infection. In the study overall: CMV epitopes that were recently identified and HLA-C-restricted were used alongside well-studied HLA-B-restricted ones. From public TCR beta signatures came an indication of both CMV infection and matching HLA type.

Germline values: CDR1 SGHTA, CDR2 FQGNSA. This CDR3 comprises 16 residues. Findings and limits, study-wide: Ex vivo responses were dominated by HLA-C-restricted CMV-specific TCR beta clonotypes.

One entry per CDR3 protein results from TCRdb running MiXCR on the reads. In the table there are approximately 1,000,000 distinct CDR3 sequences, approximately 31% of which are singletons. The source was cultured CD8+ T cells from PBMCs, collected from culture after CMV antigen stimulation. The chain uses TRBV7-2 and TRBJ1-4; perhaps TRBD1 as D (5 bases). This TCR came from a human donor in good health (CMV status not recorded). Some clones in this sample may be carry-over from other donors' samples. The CDR3 reads CVSSQGPRDGWGKLFF. CDR3 DNA: TGTGTCAGCAGCCAAGGCCCGCGGGACGGGTGGGGAAAACTGTTTTTT.